Below, one T cell receptor beta chain is given with its context. What it binds is unknown. This entry is derived from a study of CD8+ T cells in alopecia areata. Patients with alopecia areata provided lesional scalp punch biopsies as well as peripheral blood. Extraction of RNA preceded its reverse transcription into cDNA, which served as the sequencing template. The protocol was immunoSEQ multiplex PCR, while the TCRdb copy is restricted to in-frame clones and leaves out a portion. The repertoire consists of about 100,000 clones, with under 60% occurring once and the leading ten covering 23%. Germline V gene sequence: CDR1 MNHEY, CDR2 SMNVEV (reference sequence). V was clipped by 7 bases and J by 6 bases; unmatched bases: 13. The length of the CDR3 is 16 residues. Study results and caveats: Clarity of TCR sharing across patients fell short of that in mice, possibly HLA-related. Affected scalp, especially in alopecia totalis/universalis, had a higher clonality than normal scalp did.

The chain uses TRBV27 and TRBJ1-1; 11 nucleotides align to TRBD1. This sequence was found in a human donor with alopecia areata. What was sequenced was NKG2D-low CD8+ T cells sorted from blood. CDR3 DNA: TGTGCCAGCAACACAGGACAGGGGGCTTTTATCGCTGAAGCTTTCTTT. Its translation: CASNTGQGAFIAEAFF.